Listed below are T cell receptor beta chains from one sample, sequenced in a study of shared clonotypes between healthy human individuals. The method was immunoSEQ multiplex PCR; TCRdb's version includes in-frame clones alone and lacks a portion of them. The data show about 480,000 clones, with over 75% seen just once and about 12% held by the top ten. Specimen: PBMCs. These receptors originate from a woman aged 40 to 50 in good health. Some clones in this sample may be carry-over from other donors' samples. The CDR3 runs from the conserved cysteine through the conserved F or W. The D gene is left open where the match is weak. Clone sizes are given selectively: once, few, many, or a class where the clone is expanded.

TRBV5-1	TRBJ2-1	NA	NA	CASSFVPGDNEQFF	TGCGCCAGCAGCTTTGTACCGGGAGACAATGAGCAGTTCTTC
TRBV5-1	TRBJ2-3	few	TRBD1	CASSTGQTDTQYF	TGCGCCAGCAGCACGGGACAGACAGATACGCAGTATTTT
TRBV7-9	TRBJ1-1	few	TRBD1	CASSFPPTGPTEAFF	TGTGCCAGCAGCTTTCCCCCGACAGGGCCCACTGAAGCTTTCTTT
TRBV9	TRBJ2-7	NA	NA	CASSPRQVSSYEQYF	TGTGCCAGCAGCCCAAGACAGGTCAGCTCCTACGAGCAGTACTTC
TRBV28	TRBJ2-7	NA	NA	CASRLTGGYEQYF	TGTGCCAGCAGACTTACTGGCGGCTACGAGCAGTACTTC
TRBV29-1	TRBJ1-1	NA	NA	CSVDQEVEAFF	TGCAGCGTTGATCAGGAGGTTGAAGCTTTCTTT
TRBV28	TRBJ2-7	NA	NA	CASSSGGIYEQYF	TGTGCCAGCAGTTCAGGCGGGATCTACGAGCAGTACTTC
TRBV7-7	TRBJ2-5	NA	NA	CASSPDRLRETQYF	TGTGCCAGCAGTCCCGACAGGTTGAGGGAGACCCAGTACTTC
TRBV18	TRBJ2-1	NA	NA	CASSPPSSYNEQFF	TGTGCCAGCTCACCGCCTAGCTCCTACAATGAGCAGTTCTTC
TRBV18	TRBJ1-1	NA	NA	CASSPSENTEAFF	TGTGCCAGCTCACCATCCGAGAACACTGAAGCTTTCTTT